This T cell receptor beta chain was profiled in a study of T cells in localized non-small cell lung cancer. Study-wide results and limits: Among blood samples, higher T cell density accompanied longer overall survival.

Using immunoSEQ multiplex PCR, the repertoire was profiled, and TCRdb retains in-frame clones only, with some absent. The data contain about 14,000 clones, more than 70% of them singletons. There are 16 residues in the CDR3. Per germline, CDR1 SGHVS and CDR2 FNYEAQ. The V gene end was trimmed by 5 bases and the J gene end by 2 bases; junction bases not matched to a gene: 11. A word on this clone: The antigen is not known.

Specimen: peripheral blood, collected before any cancer treatment. The V call is TRBV7-6, the J call TRBJ2-5, with TRBD2 identical over 7 bases. This clonotype was obtained from a woman aged 40-69 years with stage I lung adenocarcinoma. This chain's CDR3 is CASSPRLGGYQETQYF. CDR3 nucleotides: TGTGCCAGCAGCCCCCGTCTGGGGGGGTATCAAGAGACCCAGTACTTC.